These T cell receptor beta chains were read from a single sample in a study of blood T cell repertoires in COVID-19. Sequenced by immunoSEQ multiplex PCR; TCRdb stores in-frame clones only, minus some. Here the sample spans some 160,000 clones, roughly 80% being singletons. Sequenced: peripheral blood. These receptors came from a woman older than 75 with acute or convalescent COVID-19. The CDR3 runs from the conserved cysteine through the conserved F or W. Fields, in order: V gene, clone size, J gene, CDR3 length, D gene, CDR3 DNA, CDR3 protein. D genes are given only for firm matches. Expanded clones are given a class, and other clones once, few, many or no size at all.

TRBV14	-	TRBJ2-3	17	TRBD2	TGTGCCAGCAGCCAAGAAGCCGCGGGAGGGTACACAGATACGCAGTATTTT	CASSQEAAGGYTDTQYF
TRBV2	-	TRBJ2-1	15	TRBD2	TGTGCCAGCAGTTTAGCGGGAGGGCCCCGCAATGAGCAGTTCTTC	CASSLAGGPRNEQFF
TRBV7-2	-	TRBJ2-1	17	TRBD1	TGTGCCAGCAGCTACGCGCCGGGACAGGGGGCAAGAAATGAGCAGTTCTTC	CASSYAPGQGARNEQFF
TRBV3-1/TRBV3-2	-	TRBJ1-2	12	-	TGTGCCAGCAGCCAAGTAGGGAGGGTTCACACCTTC	CASSQVGRVHTF
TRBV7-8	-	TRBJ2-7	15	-	TGTGCCAGCTCTCAACGGGACGGGAGCTCCTACGAGCAGTACTTC	CASSQRDGSSYEQYF
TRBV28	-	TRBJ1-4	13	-	TGTGCCAGCATCGGGGGGGCGGATGAAAAACTGTTTTTT	CASIGGADEKLFF
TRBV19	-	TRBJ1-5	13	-	TGTGCCAGTGGTCAGGATAGCAATCAGCCCCAGCATTTT	CASGQDSNQPQHF
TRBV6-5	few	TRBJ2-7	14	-	TGTGCCAGCAGTTACTCGGGTCAGAGGTACGAGCAGTACTTC	CASSYSGQRYEQYF
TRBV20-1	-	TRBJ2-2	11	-	TGCAGTGCTAGGAGCACCGGGGAGCTGTTTTTT	CSARSTGELFF
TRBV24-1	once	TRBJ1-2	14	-	TGTGCCACCAGAGCGCAGGGGCCGCCCTATGGCTACACCTTC	CATRAQGPPYGYTF
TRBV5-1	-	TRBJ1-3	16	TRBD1	TGCGCCAGCAGCTTGGCGGGACAGGGGACTGGAAACACCATATATTTT	CASSLAGQGTGNTIYF
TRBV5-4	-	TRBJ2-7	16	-	TGTGCCAGCAGCTATACGGGACTGGTGAGCTCCTACGAGCAGTACTTC	CASSYTGLVSSYEQYF
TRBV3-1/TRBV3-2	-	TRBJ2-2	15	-	TGTGCCAGCAGCCAAGAGGGGGGGCGGACCGGGGAGCTGTTTTTT	CASSQEGGRTGELFF
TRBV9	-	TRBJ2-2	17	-	TGTGCCAGCAGCGCCCTCCCCTCCCCAATAGAGGCCGGGGAGCTGTTTTTT	CASSALPSPIEAGELFF
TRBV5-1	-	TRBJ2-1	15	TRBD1	TGCGCCAGCAGCTTGGGGCAGGGGGCAGTTAATGAGCAGTTCTTC	CASSLGQGAVNEQFF
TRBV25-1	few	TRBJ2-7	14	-	TGTGCCAGCAGTGAATCTGGGAGTTCCTACGAGCAGTACTTC	CASSESGSSYEQYF
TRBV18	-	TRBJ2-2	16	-	TGTGCCAGCTCACCCTTCGACATTGAGAACACCGGGGAGCTGTTTTTT	CASSPFDIENTGELFF
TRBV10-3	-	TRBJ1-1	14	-	TGTGCCATCAGGGACGGCGGGAGAAACACTGAAGCTTTCTTT	CAIRDGGRNTEAFF
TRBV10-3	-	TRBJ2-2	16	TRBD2	TGTGCCATAGGGACTAGCGGGAGAATGGGCACCGGGGAGCTGTTTTTT	CAIGTSGRMGTGELFF
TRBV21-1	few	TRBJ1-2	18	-	TGTGCCAGCAGCCCCTATTCAAACCGACAGGGAGGAAACTATGGCTACACCTTC	CASSPYSNRQGGNYGYTF
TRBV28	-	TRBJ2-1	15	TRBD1	TGTGCCAGCAGTTCCCCCCAGGGGGCGAGCAATGAGCAGTTCTTC	CASSSPQGASNEQFF
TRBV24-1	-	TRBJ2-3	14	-	TGTGCCACCAGTGAGGGGGAGGACGGGGATACGCAGTATTTT	CATSEGEDGDTQYF
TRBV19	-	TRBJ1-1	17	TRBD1	TGTGCCAGTAGAGGACGAGGACAGGCCTCCGGGGGCACTGAAGCTTTCTTT	CASRGRGQASGGTEAFF
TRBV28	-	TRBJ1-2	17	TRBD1	TGTGCCAGCAGTCGCTCGGGACAGGGTTGGGGCTTCTATGGCTACACCTTC	CASSRSGQGWGFYGYTF
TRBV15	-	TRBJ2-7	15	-	TGTGCCACCAGCAGAGGGCAGGGGACATTCTACGAGCAGTACTTC	CATSRGQGTFYEQYF
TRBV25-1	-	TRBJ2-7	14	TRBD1	TGTGCCAGCAGGGATTCGGGACAGACGGCCGAGCAGTACTTC	CASRDSGQTAEQYF
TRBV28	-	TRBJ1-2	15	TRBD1	TGTGCCAGCAGTTCCGAAAAGCCGACAGGGCATGGCTACACCTTC	CASSSEKPTGHGYTF
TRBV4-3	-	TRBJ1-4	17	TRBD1	TGCGCCAGCAGCCAAGGGGACAGGGGGGACCGTAATGAAAAACTGTTTTTT	CASSQGDRGDRNEKLFF
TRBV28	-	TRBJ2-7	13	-	TGTGCCAGCAGTGGACAAAACTCCTACGAGCAGTACTTC	CASSGQNSYEQYF
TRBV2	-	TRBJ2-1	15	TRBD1	TGTGCCAGCAGTGCGGACAGGGGGGCCGGCAATGAGCAGTTCTTC	CASSADRGAGNEQFF
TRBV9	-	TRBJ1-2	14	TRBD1	TGTGCCAGCAGCGTAGATGACAGGGGCTATGGCTACACCTTC	CASSVDDRGYGYTF
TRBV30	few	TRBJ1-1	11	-	TGTGCCTGGAGGCGGAACACTGAAGCTTTCTTT	CAWRRNTEAFF
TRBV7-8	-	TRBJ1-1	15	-	TGTGCCAGCAGTTCCGCGGGGGGTACCGACACTGAAGCTTTCTTT	CASSSAGGTDTEAFF
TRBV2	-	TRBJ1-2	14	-	TGTGCCAGCAGTGAACAGGGATACAACTATGGCTACACCTTC	CASSEQGYNYGYTF
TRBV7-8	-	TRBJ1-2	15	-	TGTGCCAGCAGCCGAGGATCGTCCAGAATCTATGGCTACACCTTC	CASSRGSSRIYGYTF
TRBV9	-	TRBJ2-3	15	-	TGTGCCAGCAGCGTCGGGGGGCGGGGCACAGATACGCAGTATTTT	CASSVGGRGTDTQYF
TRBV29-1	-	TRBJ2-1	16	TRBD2	TGCAGCGTCGCCTCGGGACTAGCGGATACCTACAATGAGCAGTTCTTC	CSVASGLADTYNEQFF
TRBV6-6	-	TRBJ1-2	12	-	TGTGCCAGCAGTCCGGGATCCTATGGCTACACCTTC	CASSPGSYGYTF
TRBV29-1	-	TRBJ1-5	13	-	TGCAGCGTTGAGGAAGCCGAGGGACAGCCCCAGCATTTT	CSVEEAEGQPQHF
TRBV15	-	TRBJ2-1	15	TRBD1	TGTGCCACCAGCAGAGATTTTGACAGGGGTGTTGAGCAGTTCTTC	CATSRDFDRGVEQFF
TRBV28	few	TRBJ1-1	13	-	TGTGCCAGCAGCCAAGACATGAACACTGAAGCTTTCTTT	CASSQDMNTEAFF
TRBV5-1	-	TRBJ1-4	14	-	TGCGCCAGCAGCTTGGCGGGGGCTAATGAAAAACTGTTTTTT	CASSLAGANEKLFF
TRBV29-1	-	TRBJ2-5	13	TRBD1	TGCAGCGCCACGGGACAGGGTAGGGAGACCCAGTACTTC	CSATGQGRETQYF
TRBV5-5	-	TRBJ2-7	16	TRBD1	TGTGCCAGCAGCTTGGAAACGGGACAGGTAGCCTACGAGCAGTACTTC	CASSLETGQVAYEQYF
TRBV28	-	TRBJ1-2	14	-	TGTGCCAGCAGTTTAGGGGCAGCTAACTATGGCTACACCTTC	CASSLGAANYGYTF
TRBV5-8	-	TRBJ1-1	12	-	TGTGCCTACGGCGGGGCAACCACTGAAGCTTTCTTT	CAYGGATTEAFF
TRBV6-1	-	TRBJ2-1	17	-	TGTGCCAGCAGTGAAGCGCTTCGGCAGGGGGGAAACAATGAGCAGTTCTTC	CASSEALRQGGNNEQFF
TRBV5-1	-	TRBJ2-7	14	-	TGCGCCAGCAGCCTCACTGGAGGGCGGCTCGAGCAGTACTTC	CASSLTGGRLEQYF
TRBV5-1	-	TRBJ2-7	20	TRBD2	TGCGCCAGCAGCTTGTTCGGGACTAGCGGGAGGACCCCCTTATCCTACGAGCAGTACTTC	CASSLFGTSGRTPLSYEQYF
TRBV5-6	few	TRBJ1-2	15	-	TGTGCCAGCAGCCCGAGGGGGACACGGATCTATGGCTACACCTTC	CASSPRGTRIYGYTF
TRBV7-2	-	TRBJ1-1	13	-	TGTGCCAGCAGCTTACCGAACAAAAAAGAAGCTTTCTTT	CASSLPNKKEAFF
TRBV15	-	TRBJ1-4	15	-	TGTGCCACCAGCAGAGATCCGGGGCGGGGTGAAAAACTGTTTTTT	CATSRDPGRGEKLFF
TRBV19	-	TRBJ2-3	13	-	TGTGCCAGTAGGAGGGCCTTCACAGATACGCAGTATTTT	CASRRAFTDTQYF
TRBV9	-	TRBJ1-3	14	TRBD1	TGTGCCAGCAGCGCCCTACAGGGGTGGGACACCATATATTTT	CASSALQGWDTIYF
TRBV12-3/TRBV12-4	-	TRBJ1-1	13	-	TGTGCCAGCAGAGCCGGAGGGTACACTGAAGCTTTCTTT	CASRAGGYTEAFF
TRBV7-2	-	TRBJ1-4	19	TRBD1	TGTGCCAGCAGCTTTCTCTCTATCAGGACAGGGGGCACTAATGAAAAACTGTTTTTT	CASSFLSIRTGGTNEKLFF
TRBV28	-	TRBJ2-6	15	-	TGTGCCAGCAGTTTATTGGGAGCTGGGGCCAACGTCCTGACTTTC	CASSLLGAGANVLTF
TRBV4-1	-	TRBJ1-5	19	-	TGCGCCAGCAGCCAAGATCGGGGTCGGGGGGCCGTGTCTGGTCAGCCCCAGCATTTT	CASSQDRGRGAVSGQPQHF
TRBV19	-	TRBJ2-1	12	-	TGTGCCAGTAGTATGGGCCCCTATGAGCAGTTCTTC	CASSMGPYEQFF